These 28 T cell receptor beta chains share one sample of origin, sequenced in a study of shared T cell receptors in the human thymus. Libraries were prepared by immunoSEQ multiplex PCR; TCRdb keeps only in-frame clonotypes and omits some of them. The repertoire includes 500,000 to 750,000 clones, roughly 90% of them detected once, and around 0.0099% sits in the top ten. This sample was also put to use in a study of human thymus T cells.

The sample consisted of thymocytes. These receptors were obtained from a boy under two years old with a congenital heart defect.

The chain recombines TRBV13 with TRBJ2-7; D is perhaps TRBD1 (6 bases). The CDR3 extends over 14 amino acids. V gave up 5 bases and J gave up 4 bases, with 15 bases separating them. Looked up from germline, CDR1 is PRHDT and CDR2 is FYEKMQ (reference sequence). CDR3 sequence: CASSRRDTIYEQYF. In DNA, the CDR3 is TGTGCCAGCAGCCGTCGGGACACAATTTACGAGCAGTACTTC.

The chain carries TRBV27 and TRBJ2-2; TRBD2 matches 10 bases. CDR1 and CDR2 from the germline V gene are MNHEY and SMNVEV (reference sequence). This CDR3 region has 18 residues. V shed 0 bases, J shed 8 bases, and the junction held 12 bases outside the gene matches. CDR3 sequence (DNA): TGTGCCAGCAGTTTATCCCAGCGGGAGGGTTCCCTTTTGGGGGAGCTGTTTTTT. It codes for CASSLSQREGSLLGELFF.

J is TRBJ1-5 and V is TRBV18; 7 bases are shared with TRBD1. Germline trimming cut 2 bases from V and 0 bases from J; bases unmatched to any gene: 13. This CDR3 has 19 amino acids. Germline V CDR1 and CDR2: KGHSH, LQKENI. The CDR3 DNA is TGTGCCAGCTCACCAGTGGAGGGGACAGCTAAACGTAGCAATCAGCCCCAGCATTTT. Translated: CASSPVEGTAKRSNQPQHF.

This chain's CDR3 is CASSQDWARASTF. Written as DNA, the CDR3 is TGCGCCAGCAGCCAAGATTGGGCCAGGGCGTCCACCTTC. The chain has TRBV4-1 and TRBJ1-2; D perhaps matches TRBD1 (5 bases). The CDR3 totals 13 residues. Looked up from germline, CDR1 is MGHRA and CDR2 is YSYEKL. The V gene lost 0 bases and the J gene lost 13 bases, with 15 bases spanning the gap.

The rearrangement uses TRBV19 and TRBJ1-5; D gene unclear. Trimming left V 5 bases short and J 2 bases short, with 16 bases between. In germline, CDR1 is LNHDA, CDR2 SQIVND (reference sequence). The CDR3 loop spans 16 amino acids. The CDR3 here is CASSRGFGMGNQPQHF. CDR3 DNA sequence: TGTGCCAGTAGTCGGGGATTCGGAATGGGCAATCAGCCCCAGCATTTT. Full variable domain (outside the CDR3, taken from reference TRBV19 and TRBJ1-5): DGGITQSPKYLFRKEGQNVTLSCEQNLNHDAMYWYRQDPGQGLRLIYYSQIVNDFQKGDIAEGYSVSREKKESFPLTVTSAQKNPTAFYLCASSRGFGMGNQPQHFGDGTRLSIL.

The genes are TRBV27 and TRBJ2-3, with D possibly TRBD1 on 5 matching bases. CDR3 length: 15 residues. V shed 4 bases and J shed 0 bases, with 11 bases lying between them. Germline lookup yields CDR1 MNHEY and CDR2 SMNVEV (reference sequence). CDR3 residues: CASSWRQPSTDTQYF. The CDR3 region has the DNA TGTGCCAGCAGTTGGAGACAGCCTAGCACAGATACGCAGTATTTT.

V usage is TRBV19 and J usage is TRBJ1-3; TRBD1 matches at 7 bases. CDR1 is LNHDA, CDR2 SQIVND, per germline (reference sequence). The CDR3 covers 23 residues. The trim removed 2 bases at V and 1 base at J, leaving 26 bases unmatched. Here the CDR3 reads CASSIYEQGEQGIISSSGNTIYF. Here the CDR3 DNA reads TGTGCCAGTAGTATATATGAGCAGGGCGAACAGGGGATAATCTCCTCTTCTGGAAACACCATATATTTT. Filled out from reference TRBV19 and TRBJ1-3, the complete variable domain reads DGGITQSPKYLFRKEGQNVTLSCEQNLNHDAMYWYRQDPGQGLRLIYYSQIVNDFQKGDIAEGYSVSREKKESFPLTVTSAQKNPTAFYLCASSIYEQGEQGIISSSGNTIYFGEGSWLTVV.

The chain links TRBV6-5 to TRBJ2-7; 7 positions match TRBD2. CDR1 MNHEY and CDR2 SVGAGI come from the germline V gene. The CDR3 sequence is 12 residues long. With 7 bases clipped from V and 7 bases from J, the junction kept 7 bases outside the gene matches. The CDR3 protein is CASKAGAREQYF. CDR3 bases: TGTGCCAGCAAGGCGGGAGCGAGGGAGCAGTACTTC.

This chain connects TRBV19 to TRBJ2-7; D is possibly TRBD2 (7 bases). The CDR3 has 14 residues. Trimming pared 3 bases from V and 9 bases from J, leaving 18 bases between. Germline V CDR1 and CDR2: LNHDA, SQIVND (reference sequence). The CDR3 DNA sequence: TGTGCCAGTAGTATGATGAGGGGGGGAGATGGGCAGTACTTC. Translated, it gives CASSMMRGGDGQYF.

The V and J genes are TRBV6-5 and TRBJ2-5, with 8 nucleotides matching TRBD1. Germline lookup yields CDR1 MNHEY and CDR2 SVGAGI. Germline trimming cut 2 bases from V and 1 base from J; bases unmatched to any gene: 6. This CDR3 region has 16 residues. In DNA form, the CDR3 reads TGTGCCAGCAGTTACGAGGGACAGGCCTTCCAAGAGACCCAGTACTTC. It is translated as CASSYEGQAFQETQYF.

This clone was detected once. The chain carries TRBV4-2 and TRBJ2-3; the D gene is possibly TRBD2 (7 bases). Between the trimmed V and J ends, which lost 4 bases and 1 base, there was a span of 15 bases. This CDR3 has 16 amino acids. Germline CDR1 is LGHNA and CDR2 is YNFKEQ. The CDR3 here is CASSLNGGGRTDTQYF. The DNA for the CDR3 is TGTGCCAGCAGCCTCAATGGGGGGGGCCGCACAGATACGCAGTATTTT.

V is TRBV19 and J is TRBJ2-6; TRBD1 matches 10 bases. The CDR3 totals 17 residues. The V and J ends lost 1 base and 4 bases, in that order; junction bases with no gene match: 4. CDR1 LNHDA and CDR2 SQIVND come from the germline V gene (reference sequence). The CDR3 region is CASSIGTGGTGANVLTF. Written as DNA, the CDR3 is TGTGCCAGTAGTATAGGGACAGGGGGGACCGGGGCCAACGTCCTGACTTTC.

The V and J genes are TRBV9 and TRBJ2-7; the match to TRBD2 covers 11 bases. In germline, CDR1 is SGDLS, CDR2 YYNGEE. V lost 1 base and J lost 4; bases outside the gene matches: 4. The CDR3 runs to 15 residues. The CDR3 sequence: CASSVKGTSGYEQYF. The CDR3 coding sequence is TGTGCCAGCAGCGTAAAGGGGACTAGCGGTTACGAGCAGTACTTC.

This sequence joins TRBV7-3 and TRBJ1-1, with D possibly matching TRBD1 (6 bases). Germline lookup yields CDR1 SGHTA and CDR2 FQGTGA. The CDR3 consists of 15 residues. The V end lost 5 bases, the J end lost 2 bases, and 15 bases lay between the germline ends. CDR3 sequence reads: CASSLSGVGNTEAFF. The CDR3 DNA reads as TGTGCCAGCAGCCTATCAGGGGTCGGTAACACTGAAGCTTTCTTT.

The chain is built from TRBV5-1 and TRBJ1-2; 7 bases map to TRBD1. In germline, CDR1 is SGHRS, CDR2 YFSETQ. This CDR3 is 21 amino acids long. V was pared by 0 bases and J by 0 bases, with 20 bases of the junction left unmatched. CDR3 in DNA: TGCGCCAGCAGCTTGGAGGCAACCGGTGGGCAGGGGGTACTCGCTAACTATGGCTACACCTTC. Amino acid sequence: CASSLEATGGQGVLANYGYTF.

The rearrangement links TRBV15 to TRBJ2-7, with 9 bases matching TRBD2. In germline, CDR1 is LNHNV, CDR2 YYDKDF (reference sequence). Germline trimming cut 5 bases from V and 2 bases from J; bases unmatched to any gene: 10. The CDR3 runs to 16 residues. The CDR3 nucleotides are TGTGCCACCAGCGCTCGTTCACTAGCGGGTACCTACGAGCAGTACTTC. Protein product: CATSARSLAGTYEQYF.

The V and J genes are TRBV5-4 and TRBJ2-7; 9 positions agree with TRBD2. The V gene end was trimmed by 0 bases and the J gene end by 3 bases; junction bases not matched to a gene: 4. Germline V gene lookup returns CDR1 SGHNT and CDR2 YYREEE (reference sequence). The length of the CDR3 is 15 residues. CDR3 sequence (DNA): TGTGCCAGCAGCTTGGTTAGCGGGAGTTACTACGAGCAGTACTTC. It translates to CASSLVSGSYYEQYF.

V usage is TRBV14 and J usage is TRBJ2-7, with 10 positions matching TRBD1. The length of the CDR3 is 15 residues. V dropped 1 base and J dropped 2; count of bases not matched to a gene: 2. The germline gives CDR1 SGHDN, CDR2 FVKESK. The CDR3 coding sequence is TGTGCCAGCAGCCAAGTAGGGACAGGGGCCTACGAGCAGTACTTC. Translating it yields CASSQVGTGAYEQYF.

The chain employs TRBV30 and TRBJ1-4; D is unresolved. This CDR3 region has 12 residues. V was pared by 3 bases and J by 7 bases, with 9 bases between. Germline V CDR1 and CDR2: GTSNPN, SVGIG (reference sequence). As DNA, the CDR3 is TGTGCCTGGAGCCCGGTCGGTGAAAAACTGTTTTTT. Residues: CAWSPVGEKLFF.

This chain uses TRBV28 with TRBJ1-2; D is unresolved. V was shortened by 2 bases and J by 8 bases, with 18 bases between the two germline ends. This CDR3 contains 15 residues. The germline gives CDR1 MDHEN, CDR2 SYDVKM. The CDR3 bases are TGTGCCAGCAGTTTAGCCGGGATCTCTAATTCCGGCTACACCTTC. It specifies CASSLAGISNSGYTF.

The chain recombines TRBV11-3 with TRBJ2-1; TRBD2 matches at 11 bases. The CDR3 loop spans 17 amino acids. Germline-derived CDR1 and CDR2 are SGHNT and YENEEA. V lost 3 bases, J lost 8 bases, and 12 bases stayed unmatched. The CDR3 region is CASSFQVTSGSGDEQFF. The CDR3, as DNA: TGTGCCAGCAGCTTTCAGGTCACTAGCGGGAGTGGGGATGAGCAGTTCTTC.

The V call is TRBV7-4, the J call TRBJ1-5; 9 positions agree with TRBD1. This CDR3 is 16 amino acids long. Germline assignment: CDR1 SGHVT and CDR2 SQSDAQ. Germline trimming cut 6 bases from V and 0 bases from J; bases unmatched to any gene: 6. CDR3: CASRGRDRDSNQPQHF. The CDR3 DNA is TGTGCCAGCAGAGGACGGGACAGGGATAGCAATCAGCCCCAGCATTTT.

The chain carries TRBV29-1 and TRBJ2-5; D may be TRBD1 (5 bases). CDR1 is SQVTM and CDR2 is ANQGSEA in the germline V gene. This CDR3 is built from 14 residues. V lost 6 bases, J lost 2 bases, and 16 bases lay in between. The CDR3 nucleotides are TGCAGCGTCCAGGGTGCCCCTAATCAAGAGACCCAGTACTTC. Translated: CSVQGAPNQETQYF.

The CDR3 loop is CASSVSGTSTNEQFF. In nucleotides, the CDR3 is TGTGCCAGCAGCGTATCCGGGACTAGTACCAATGAGCAGTTCTTC. This chain links TRBV9 with TRBJ2-1; 8 bases line up with TRBD2. Germline V gene sequence: CDR1 SGDLS, CDR2 YYNGEE. V shed 1 base and J 6 bases; nucleotides not matched to a gene: 6. The CDR3 consists of 15 residues.

The chain recombines TRBV5-6 with TRBJ1-1; TRBD1 is a possible D gene (6 bases). The CDR3 is 13 amino acids. From germline, CDR1 is SGHDT and CDR2 YYEEEE. V was shortened by 0 bases and J by 5 bases, with 8 bases between the two germline ends. The CDR3 DNA follows: TGTGCCAGCAGCTTGGACAGGGCAACTGAAGCTTTCTTT. Translating it yields CASSLDRATEAFF.

CDR3 DNA sequence: TGTGCCAGCAGCTTAGGTACAGGGGTCTACGAGCAGTACTTC. Amino acids: CASSLGTGVYEQYF. The rearrangement uses TRBV7-9 and TRBJ2-7; TRBD1 agrees at 7 bases. With 1 base clipped from V and 3 bases from J, the junction kept 3 bases outside the gene matches. The CDR3 extends over 14 amino acids. Looked up from germline, CDR1 is SEHNR and CDR2 is FQNEAQ (reference sequence).

This sequence joins TRBV29-1 and TRBJ2-5, with 16 positions matching TRBD2. Germline V gives CDR1 SQVTM, CDR2 ANQGSEA. V trimming: 0 bases; J trimming: 4 bases; junction bases outside the gene matches: 5. The CDR3 consists of 17 residues. The CDR3 DNA reads as TGCAGCGTTGAAGAGGGGACTAGCGGGAGGGCCGGAGAGACCCAGTACTTC. Translated: CSVEEGTSGRAGETQYF.

The table lists this clone with a count of one. The chain couples TRBV9 to TRBJ1-1; D gene unclear. V lost 0 bases to trimming and J lost 6 bases, with 9 bases between them. The CDR3 is 13 residues long. Germline lookup yields CDR1 SGDLS and CDR2 YYNGEE. CDR3 region: CASSVEPYAEAFF. The CDR3 DNA is TGTGCCAGCAGCGTAGAGCCGTACGCTGAAGCTTTCTTT.